The 31 T cell receptor beta chains reported below all come from one sample, sequenced in a study of beta chain features in type 1 diabetes. The investigators reverse transcribed all of the isolated RNA, so they sequenced expressed TCRB transcripts. Some clones are missing from TCRdb's copy, which holds only in-frame ones; the method was immunoSEQ multiplex PCR. Among about 19,000 clones listed, around 50% were seen once. The sample taken for sequencing was stem cell memory CD4+ T cells from blood. The receptor source for this set is a young man in good health.

V and J are TRBV5-5 and TRBJ2-6, with D possibly TRBD2 on 6 matching bases. The germline V gene has CDR1 SGHKS and CDR2 YYEKEE (reference sequence). The CDR3 is made up of 15 amino acids. Trimming took 2 bases from V and 0 from J, leaving 6 bases between them. CDR3 coding DNA: TGTGCCAGCAGCTTCGGGGGCTCTGGGGCCAACGTCCTGACTTTC. This translates into CASSFGGSGANVLTF.

This clone was detected a few times. The chain uses TRBV2 and TRBJ2-1; TRBD2 might be the D (5 bases). The germline V gene has CDR1 SNHLY and CDR2 FYNNEI. This CDR3 is 16 amino acids long. The V end was cut by 5 bases, the J end by 0 bases, with 14 bases between. CDR3 DNA: TGTGCCAGCAGTAAGCGCGGAGAGGGCTCCTACAATGAGCAGTTCTTC. Protein product: CASSKRGEGSYNEQFF.

The chain has TRBV4-3 and TRBJ2-3; D unresolved. Deletions cut 0 bases from V and 3 bases from J, with 13 bases between. Germline CDR1 reads LGHNA; CDR2 reads YSLEER. The CDR3 spans 16 residues. The CDR3 region has the DNA TGCGCCAGCAGCCAAGATCGTCTAGACCTTACAGATACGCAGTATTTT. Protein: CASSQDRLDLTDTQYF.

The CDR3 sequence: CASSLVRSGNEQFF. In DNA form, the CDR3 reads TGTGCCAGCAGCTTAGTGAGGTCGGGCAATGAGCAGTTCTTC. The chain employs TRBV7-9 and TRBJ2-1; D remains ambiguous. The CDR3 is 14 amino acids. Germline-derived CDR1 and CDR2 are SEHNR and FQNEAQ (reference sequence). V was clipped by 1 base and J by 6 bases, with 10 bases between them.

V and J are TRBV9 and TRBJ2-6, with a possible D match to TRBD2 (6 bases). Trimming took 0 bases from V and 4 from J, leaving 8 bases between them. The germline V gene has CDR1 SGDLS and CDR2 YYNGEE. CDR3 size: 15 residues. CDR3 bases: TGTGCCAGCAGCGTAGGGAGGGCAGGGGCCAACGTCCTGACTTTC. This translates into CASSVGRAGANVLTF.

The gene calls are TRBV7-2 and TRBJ2-5; 7 nucleotides agree with TRBD1. J was trimmed by 5 bases and V by 5 bases; bases with no gene match: 11. CDR1 and CDR2 (germline): SGHTA, FQGNSA. The length of the CDR3 is 15 residues. The CDR3 DNA follows: TGTGCCAGCAGCGCCCTGACAGGGACAAGGGAGACCCAGTACTTC. Its translation is CASSALTGTRETQYF.

The V gene is TRBV5-1, the J gene TRBJ2-5, with D possibly TRBD1 on 6 matching bases. The V end lost 7 bases, the J end lost 1 base, and 11 bases lay between the germline ends. This CDR3 spans 13 amino acids. Germline CDR1 is SGHRS and CDR2 is YFSETQ. The CDR3 loop is CASRWGPQETQYF. In nucleotides, the CDR3 is TGCGCCAGCCGGTGGGGGCCCCAAGAGACCCAGTACTTC.

This rearrangement joins TRBV10-3 to TRBJ1-5; no clear D gene. The germline gives CDR1 ENHRY, CDR2 SYGVKD. Trimming stripped 0 bases from V and 5 bases from J, with 5 bases between. CDR3 length: 13 residues. The CDR3 DNA follows: TGTGCCATCAGTGAGTCCGGGGATCAGCCCCAGCATTTT. Translated: CAISESGDQPQHF.

Only a few counts were recorded for this clone. The chain combines TRBV5-1 with TRBJ2-7; perhaps TRBD2 as D (5 bases). CDR3 size: 13 residues. CDR1 is SGHRS and CDR2 is YFSETQ in the germline V gene. V shed 3 bases and J shed 7 bases, with 14 bases lying between them. The CDR3 bases are TGCGCCAGCAGCTGGTCGGTACCGGGGGAGCAGTACTTC. Translation gives CASSWSVPGEQYF. The whole variable domain, remainder taken from reference TRBV5-1 and TRBJ2-7, is KAGVTQTPRYLIKTRGQQVTLSCSPISGHRSVSWYQQTPGQGLQFLFEYFSETQRNKGNFPGRFSGRQFSNSRSEMNVSTLELGDSALYLCASSWSVPGEQYFGPGTRLTVT.

This clone was picked up a small number of times. The V gene is TRBV13, the J gene TRBJ2-7, with TRBD2 matching over 7 bases. V shed 5 bases and J 4 bases; nucleotides not matched to a gene: 14. Germline assignment: CDR1 PRHDT and CDR2 FYEKMQ (reference sequence). The CDR3 has 16 residues. DNA of the CDR3: TGTGCCAGCAGCCTCAGTCTCTGGGAGGGACCTTACGAGCAGTACTTC. Its translation is CASSLSLWEGPYEQYF.

The CDR3 protein is CASSLGRTGGHEQYF. DNA of the CDR3: TGTGCCAGCAGCTTGGGACGAACAGGGGGACACGAGCAGTACTTC. The chain has TRBV5-5 and TRBJ2-7, with 8 bases matching TRBD1. The CDR3 runs 15 residues. Germline trimming cut 0 bases from V and 5 bases from J; bases unmatched to any gene: 7. The germline CDR1 and CDR2 sequences are SGHKS and YYEKEE (reference sequence). Full variable domain (rest looked up from reference TRBV5-5 and TRBJ2-7): DAGVTQSPTHLIKTRGQQVTLRCSPISGHKSVSWYQQVLGQGPQFIFQYYEKEERGRGNFPDRFSARQFPNYSSELNVNALLLGDSALYLCASSLGRTGGHEQYFGPGTRLTVT.

The chain employs TRBV18 and TRBJ2-7; 8 bases line up with TRBD2. After removal of 0 bases from V and 7 bases from J, the junction contained 8 bases not matched to a gene. There are 15 residues in the CDR3. The germline V gene has CDR1 KGHSH and CDR2 LQKENI. The CDR3 loop is CASSPPYSGRSEQYF. The CDR3 nucleotides are TGTGCCAGCTCACCACCGTACAGCGGGAGAAGTGAGCAGTACTTC.

The gene calls are TRBV4-1 and TRBJ1-1, with TRBD1 identical over 8 bases. The trim removed 1 base at V and 2 bases at J, leaving 3 bases unmatched. Germline V gene data show CDR1 as MGHRA and CDR2 as YSYEKL. The CDR3 runs to 15 residues. The CDR3 DNA is TGCGCCAGCAGCCAAGGGCAGGGGGCTAACACTGAAGCTTTCTTT. Protein sequence: CASSQGQGANTEAFF.

The J gene is TRBJ2-7, the V gene TRBV7-2, with 8 bases matching TRBD2. The CDR3 has 14 amino acids. Germline V gene sequence: CDR1 SGHTA, CDR2 FQGNSA. The junction had 5 bases not matched to a gene; V was cut back by 5 bases and J by 2 bases. The CDR3 reads CASSPGGPPYEQYF. In nucleotides, the CDR3 is TGTGCCAGCAGCCCGGGAGGGCCCCCCTACGAGCAGTACTTC.

This clone has a handful of counts. The CDR3 loop is CASSPPGLAEYYEQYF. CDR3 DNA: TGTGCCAGCAGCCCACCCGGACTAGCGGAATACTACGAGCAGTACTTC. The rearrangement uses TRBV5-6 and TRBJ2-7; 10 nucleotides match TRBD2. CDR1 is SGHDT and CDR2 is YYEEEE in the germline V gene. This CDR3 comprises 16 residues. V shed 4 bases and J 3 bases; nucleotides not matched to a gene: 10.

The chain has TRBV29-1 and TRBJ2-3; 10 bases fit TRBD2. CDR1 is SQVTM, CDR2 ANQGSEA, per germline. Unmatched junction bases numbered 6, after V lost 4 bases and J lost 5 bases. This CDR3 region has 14 residues. CDR3 in amino acids: CSVAASGRGDTQYF. In DNA form, the CDR3 reads TGCAGCGTTGCAGCTAGCGGGAGAGGAGATACGCAGTATTTT.

This chain links TRBV19 with TRBJ2-4, with a weak D call TRBD1 (7 bases). The length of the CDR3 is 18 residues. V was trimmed by 5 bases and J by 9 bases, leaving 29 bases between them. The germline CDR1 and CDR2 sequences are LNHDA and SQIVND (reference sequence). The CDR3 spells CASSPPRQGIGGRTIQYF. The CDR3 DNA follows: TGTGCCAGTAGTCCTCCGAGACAGGGTATAGGAGGGAGGACCATTCAGTACTTC.

V usage is TRBV11-1 and J usage is TRBJ2-2; 7 bases are a match to TRBD1. The CDR3 has 15 residues. Germline V gene lookup returns CDR1 SGHAT and CDR2 FQDESV (reference sequence). The V gene end was trimmed by 5 bases and the J gene end by 5 bases; junction bases not matched to a gene: 8. For the CDR3, the DNA is TGTGCCAGCAGCCTCAGACAGGGTGGGACCGGGGAGCTGTTTTTT. This sequence encodes CASSLRQGGTGELFF.

This chain joins TRBV4-3 and TRBJ2-1, with TRBD2 matching over 8 bases. Germline V gives CDR1 LGHNA, CDR2 YSLEER. V was pared by 2 bases and J by 5 bases, with 5 bases of the junction left unmatched. This CDR3 is 15 amino acids long. CDR3 residues: CASSQSGRAHNEQFF. The CDR3, as DNA: TGCGCCAGCAGCCAATCCGGGAGGGCCCACAATGAGCAGTTCTTC.

The gene calls are TRBV28 and TRBJ2-4; no reliable D call. Trimming took off 6 bases at V and 7 bases at J, with 10 bases between the two ends. The length of the CDR3 is 12 residues. Germline V gene data show CDR1 as MDHEN and CDR2 as SYDVKM. The CDR3 bases are TGTGCCAGCAGCCCTCTTTCGAACATTCAGTACTTC. This sequence encodes CASSPLSNIQYF.

This rearrangement joins TRBV28 to TRBJ2-7; tentative D call: TRBD2 (6 bases). The germline CDR1 and CDR2 sequences are MDHEN and SYDVKM. This CDR3 has 14 residues. The V gene lost 2 bases and the J gene lost 5 bases, with 13 bases spanning the gap. CDR3 coding DNA: TGTGCCAGCAGTTTAGGGGGGTCCGGGCACGAGCAGTACTTC. Translation gives CASSLGGSGHEQYF.

V and J are TRBV29-1 and TRBJ2-1; maybe TRBD1 (5 bases). The CDR3 loop spans 14 amino acids. The V gene lost 2 bases and the J gene lost 7 bases, with 15 bases spanning the gap. Germline loops: CDR1 SQVTM, CDR2 ANQGSEA. The CDR3 sequence: CSVETQVGWNEQFF. CDR3 bases: TGCAGCGTTGAAACACAGGTGGGATGGAATGAGCAGTTCTTC.

The chain uses TRBV7-8 and TRBJ2-7; maybe TRBD1 (6 bases). Germline CDR1 reads SGHVS; CDR2 reads FQNEAQ. V lost 4 bases and J lost 2, with 12 bases in between. There are 14 residues in the CDR3. CDR3 sequence (DNA): TGTGCCAGCAGCTCAACAGGGATAGCCTACGAGCAGTACTTC. It codes for CASSSTGIAYEQYF. Together with reference TRBV7-8 and TRBJ2-7, the CDR3 gives the full variable domain: GAGVSQSPRYKVAKRGQDVALRCDPISGHVSLFWYQQALGQGPEFLTYFQNEAQLDKSGLPSDRFFAERPEGSVSTLKIQRTQQEDSAVYLCASSSTGIAYEQYFGPGTRLTVT.

The V call is TRBV5-1, the J call TRBJ2-2, with 11 bases identical to TRBD1. With 4 bases clipped from V and 7 bases from J, the junction kept 12 bases outside the gene matches. Germline loops: CDR1 SGHRS, CDR2 YFSETQ. The length of the CDR3 is 17 residues. Here the CDR3 reads CASSHKDGDRGFGELFF. The CDR3, as DNA: TGCGCCAGCAGCCACAAAGATGGGGACAGGGGGTTCGGGGAGCTGTTTTTT.

The chain carries TRBV7-2 and TRBJ2-3, with 13 bases that match TRBD2. CDR1 is SGHTA, CDR2 FQGNSA, per germline. CDR3 length: 16 amino acids. Trimming at V came to 2 bases and at J to 3 bases, leaving 2 bases not matched to a gene. CDR3 DNA: TGTGCCAGCAGCTTAAGGACTAGCGGGAGAACAGATACGCAGTATTTT. Its translation: CASSLRTSGRTDTQYF.

The chain has TRBV29-1 and TRBJ2-3; tentative D call: TRBD2 (6 bases). The CDR3 extends over 16 amino acids. Between the trimmed V and J ends, which lost 6 bases and 4 bases, there was a span of 23 bases. CDR1 is SQVTM, CDR2 ANQGSEA, per germline. CDR3 nucleotide sequence: TGCAGCGTCCTAACGGTCGGGACCCCGGGGGCAGATACGCAGTATTTT. As protein: CSVLTVGTPGADTQYF.

The genes are TRBV6-5 and TRBJ2-2, with D maybe TRBD1 (6 bases). V dropped 2 bases and J dropped 0 bases, with 7 bases sitting between them. Germline CDR1 and CDR2: MNHEY and SVGAGI. This CDR3 is 15 amino acids long. Here the CDR3 reads CASSYRQANTGELFF. In nucleotides, the CDR3 is TGTGCCAGCAGTTACCGACAGGCGAACACCGGGGAGCTGTTTTTT.

The chain recombines TRBV6-5 with TRBJ2-1, with 14 bases aligning to TRBD2. Trimming at V came to 10 bases and at J to 8 bases, leaving 7 bases not matched to a gene. Per the germline V gene, CDR1 is MNHEY and CDR2 is SVGAGI. There are 14 residues in the CDR3. The CDR3 reads CATEGLAGEDEQFF. The CDR3 DNA follows: TGTGCCACCGAGGGACTAGCGGGAGAGGATGAGCAGTTCTTC.

This clone was seen only a few times. The chain uses TRBV30 and TRBJ1-3; maybe TRBD1 (5 bases). Trimming stripped 1 base from V and 2 bases from J, with 9 bases between. Germline lookup yields CDR1 GTSNPN and CDR2 SVGIG (reference sequence). The CDR3 spans 14 residues. The CDR3 sequence is CAWSALGAGNTIYF. The CDR3 nucleotides are TGTGCCTGGAGTGCCTTAGGGGCTGGAAACACCATATATTTT.

The chain is built from TRBV5-1 and TRBJ1-4; no definite D call. Germline CDR1 reads SGHRS; CDR2 reads YFSETQ. Trimming stripped 4 bases from V and 0 bases from J, with 7 bases between. The CDR3 is 14 residues long. The CDR3 protein is CASSSKTTNEKLFF. As DNA, the CDR3 is TGCGCCAGCAGCAGCAAGACAACTAATGAAAAACTGTTTTTT. Full variable domain (rest looked up from reference TRBV5-1 and TRBJ1-4): KAGVTQTPRYLIKTRGQQVTLSCSPISGHRSVSWYQQTPGQGLQFLFEYFSETQRNKGNFPGRFSGRQFSNSRSEMNVSTLELGDSALYLCASSSKTTNEKLFFGSGTQLSVL.

This clone occurred a few times. The chain has TRBV7-2 and TRBJ2-3; perhaps TRBD1 as D (6 bases). V lost 4 bases and J lost 3, with 14 bases in between. The CDR3 has 15 residues. Germline CDR1 SGHTA, CDR2 FQGNSA. The CDR3 bases are TGTGCCAGCAGCTCCTCCGGGACATCGACAGATACGCAGTATTTT. Translating it yields CASSSSGTSTDTQYF.